This is a list of T cell receptor beta chains from one sample in a study of OX40 agonist ivuxolimab in advanced cancers. Profiling relied on immunoSEQ multiplex PCR, and the TCRdb table lists in-frame clones only, not all of them. The table shows 70,000 to 95,000 clones, with approximately 86% occurring only once. The material sequenced was CD4+ or CD8+ T cells sorted from blood, taken in a trial of the OX40 agonist ivuxolimab. The receptors here all came from an adult with an advanced solid tumor such as melanoma, head and neck, liver or kidney cancer. Both conserved end residues are part of each CDR3. Each record gives: J gene, V gene, D gene, clone size, CDR3 DNA, CDR3 protein. D genes are given only for firm matches. Clone size is shown for a subset of rows, as once, few, many or a class of expanded clone.

TRBJ2-7 | TRBV5-1 | TRBD1 | . | TGCGCCAGCAGCGCCCGGACAGGATCCTACGAGCAGTACTTC | CASSARTGSYEQYF
TRBJ2-5 | TRBV10-3 | TRBD2 | . | TGTGCCATCACCAATAGCGGGAGGGTGGGCGAGACCCAGTACTTC | CAITNSGRVGETQYF
TRBJ1-2 | TRBV5-1 | TRBD1 | . | TGCGCCAGCAGCTTGGGACAGGGAACTGGCTACACCTTC | CASSLGQGTGYTF
TRBJ2-5 | TRBV7-2 | TRBD2 | . | TGTGCCAGCAGCGCAATGAGGCTAGCGGGAGGAGAGACCCAGTACTTC | CASSAMRLAGGETQYF
TRBJ1-4 | TRBV5-6 | . | . | TGTGCCAGCAGCTTGCGGGCACTTGAAAAACTGTTTTTT | CASSLRALEKLFF
TRBJ2-1 | TRBV4-3 | . | . | TGCGCCAGCAGCCAAGACTTTACCTACAATGAGCAGTTCTTC | CASSQDFTYNEQFF
TRBJ2-7 | TRBV28 | . | . | TGTGCCAGTTTGGAAGTCCAATACGAGCAGTACTTC | CASLEVQYEQYF
TRBJ2-7 | TRBV29-1 | . | few | TGCAGCGTTTCTCATCCTGGGACTGGCAGCTCCTACGAGCAGTACTTC | CSVSHPGTGSSYEQYF
TRBJ2-3 | TRBV2 | . | . | TGTGCCAGCAGTGATAGGCGGAGGAGAAGGGATACGCAGTATTTT | CASSDRRRRRDTQYF
TRBJ2-5 | TRBV7-3 | TRBD1 | . | TGTGCCAGCAGCCGTTCTGGGACAGGGGAGGAGACCCAGTACTTC | CASSRSGTGEETQYF
TRBJ1-1 | TRBV29-1 | TRBD1 | . | TGCAGCGTTGAGGGGACAGGGGAAGAAGCTTTCTTT | CSVEGTGEEAFF
TRBJ1-3 | TRBV30 | . | . | TGTGCCTGGAGTGTACCCGGGGCGGGAAACACCATATATTTT | CAWSVPGAGNTIYF
TRBJ2-3 | TRBV29-1 | TRBD2 | . | TGCAGCGTTGAGGGACTAGCGGCAGATACGCAGTATTTT | CSVEGLAADTQYF
TRBJ1-6 | TRBV7-8 | . | . | TGTGCCAGCATGGGTATGGGACAATCACCCCTCCACTTT | CASMGMGQSPLHF
TRBJ1-1 | TRBV7-3 | . | . | TGTGCCAGCAGCTTAATGAGGAACACTGAAGCTTTCTTT | CASSLMRNTEAFF
TRBJ1-2 | TRBV7-6 | . | . | TGTGCCAGCAGCTTATCGGGCAGGGGCTATGGCTACACCTTC | CASSLSGRGYGYTF